Presented here are 5 T cell receptor beta chains from one specimen sequenced in a study of tumor and adjacent non-tumor tissue in lung cancer (dated by TCRdb to the late 2010s). Libraries were constructed by multiplex PCR. Data came from an Illumina HiSeq 2500. TCRbeta libraries were constructed through three rounds of nested PCR with primers (Table S4) according to protocols adapted from ARM-PCR. The public reads were run again by TCRdb, first through fastp at Q25 and then through MiXCR, and only productive beta chains were kept. Each CDR3 protein gets just one entry, which takes the most common genes and DNA from the rows behind it. The sample has approximately 77,000 distinct CDR3 sequences on record, 65% to 85% of them singletons. Roughly half of the sample is taken by the ten largest. RNA was extracted from bulk unsorted tissue and checked for quality with a NanoDrop ND-1000 and an Agilent 2100. The normal lung samples consisted of distant non-tumor tissue collected more than 3 cm from the tumor edge.

The sample taken for sequencing was distant non-tumor lung tissue. These receptor sequences come from a man aged 60-69 years with non-small cell lung cancer.

J is TRBJ1-4 and V is TRBV30, with 9 bases identical to TRBD1. The CDR3 is 14 residues long. Germline V gene lookup returns CDR1 GTSNPN and CDR2 SVGIG (reference sequence). V was clipped by 4 bases and J by 8 bases; unmatched bases: 8. This chain's CDR3 is CAWTRQGGGEKLFF. The CDR3 DNA sequence: TGTGCCTGGACCAGACAGGGGGGCGGCGAAAAACTGTTTTTT.

In its sample, this clonotype was seen a few times. This may be a read error, as it is one base from a much larger clone. V gene TRBV11-2 combines with J gene TRBJ2-7, with no clear D. V was trimmed by 1 base and J by 1 base, leaving 8 bases between them. CDR1 SGHAT and CDR2 FQNNGV come from the germline V gene. This CDR3 contains 14 residues. This CDR3 is CASSLGLSSYEQYF. The CDR3 bases are TGTGCCAGCAGCTTAGGTCTGTCGTCCTACGAGCAGTACTTC.

With respect to this clonotype: Mismatch with germline at one junction end may stem from a read error. The chain couples TRBV11-3 to TRBJ1-1, with D hard to call. The CDR3 spans 14 residues. Germline lookup yields CDR1 SGHNT and CDR2 YENEEA. This CDR3 is CVSSSHRRQTEASF. CDR3 sequence (DNA): TGTGTCAGCAGCTCGCACCGACGGCAGACTGAAGCTTCCTTT.

The chain links TRBV20-1 to TRBJ2-3; D gene uncertain. V dropped 5 bases and J dropped 2 bases, with 11 bases sitting between them. The length of the CDR3 is 13 residues. Looked up from germline, CDR1 is DFQATT and CDR2 is SNEGSKA (reference sequence). As DNA, the CDR3 is TGCAGTGCTGGAAAAGCAGACACAGATACGCAGTATTTT. It is translated as CSAGKADTDTQYF.

Worth noting for this clonotype: One end of the junction fails to match germline, which may point to a read error. V is TRBV6-1 and J is TRBJ2-6; perhaps TRBD1 as D (5 bases). Germline CDR1 and CDR2: MNHNS and SASEGT. The CDR3 is made up of 15 amino acids. In DNA form, the CDR3 reads TGTGCCAGGAGTGAAGACAGTTCTGGGGCCAACGTCCTGACTTTC. This translates into CARSEDSSGANVLTF.